Following are 3 T cell receptor beta chains from one sample sequenced in a study of CD8+ T cells in alopecia areata. The authors extracted RNA and reverse transcribed it into cDNA as the sequencing template. Assay used: immunoSEQ multiplex PCR; TCRdb lists only in-frame clones, some missing. The sample carries over 95,000 clones, 56% recorded once. As for treatment: oral pan-JAK inhibitor, 5-10 mg twice daily. The source material was CD4+ T cells sorted from blood, sampled at week 24, from a patient treated with tofacitinib. The receptor set was obtained from a human donor with alopecia areata.

The chain combines TRBV27 with TRBJ2-1, with TRBD1 matching 8 bases. This CDR3 is built from 16 residues. Germline V gene sequence: CDR1 MNHEY, CDR2 SMNVEV (reference sequence). The V and J ends lost 5 bases and 2 bases, in that order; junction bases with no gene match: 8. This CDR3 reads CASSGPQGVPYNEQFF. The CDR3 DNA reads TGTGCCAGCAGTGGACCACAGGGGGTCCCCTACAATGAGCAGTTCTTC.

CDR3 nucleotides: TGTGCCAGCAGACTTAACGCGGATACGCAGTATTTT. Translating gives CASRLNADTQYF. The chain links TRBV25-1 to TRBJ2-3; D ambiguous. Trimming stripped 6 bases from V and 6 bases from J, with 10 bases between. This CDR3 has 12 residues. Per the germline V gene, CDR1 is MGHDK and CDR2 is SYGVNS.

This clone was seen a few times. The chain joins TRBV9 to TRBJ1-3, with TRBD1 identical over 10 bases. This CDR3 comprises 16 residues. J was trimmed by 3 bases and V by 7 bases; bases with no gene match: 10. CDR1 SGDLS and CDR2 YYNGEE come from the germline V gene. CDR3 sequence: CASARSDRGNGNTIYF. CDR3 coding DNA: TGTGCCAGCGCTCGATCGGACAGGGGGAATGGAAACACCATATATTTT.